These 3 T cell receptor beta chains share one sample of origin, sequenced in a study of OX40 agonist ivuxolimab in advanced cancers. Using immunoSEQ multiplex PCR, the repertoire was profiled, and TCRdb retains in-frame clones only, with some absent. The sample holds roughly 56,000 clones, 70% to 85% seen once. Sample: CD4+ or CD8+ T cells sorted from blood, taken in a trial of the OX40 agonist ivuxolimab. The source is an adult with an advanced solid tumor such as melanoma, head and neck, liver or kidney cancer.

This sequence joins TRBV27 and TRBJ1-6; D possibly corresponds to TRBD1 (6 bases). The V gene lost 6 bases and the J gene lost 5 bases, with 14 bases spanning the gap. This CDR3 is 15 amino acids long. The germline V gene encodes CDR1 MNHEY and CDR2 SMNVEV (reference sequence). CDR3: CASSPLDRNNSPLHF. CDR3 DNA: TGTGCCAGCAGCCCACTGGACAGAAATAATTCACCCCTCCACTTT.

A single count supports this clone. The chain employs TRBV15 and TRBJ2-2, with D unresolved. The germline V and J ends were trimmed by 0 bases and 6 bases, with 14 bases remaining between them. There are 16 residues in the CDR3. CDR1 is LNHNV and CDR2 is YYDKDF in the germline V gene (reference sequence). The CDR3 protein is CATSREVRPVSGELFF. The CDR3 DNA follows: TGTGCCACCAGCAGAGAGGTGAGACCGGTATCCGGGGAGCTGTTTTTT. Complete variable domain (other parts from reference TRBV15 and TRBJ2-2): DAMVIQNPRYQVTQFGKPVTLSCSQTLNHNVMYWYQQKSSQAPKLLFHYYDKDFNNEADTPDNFQSRRPNTSFCFLDIRSPGLGDTAMYLCATSREVRPVSGELFFGEGSRLTVL.

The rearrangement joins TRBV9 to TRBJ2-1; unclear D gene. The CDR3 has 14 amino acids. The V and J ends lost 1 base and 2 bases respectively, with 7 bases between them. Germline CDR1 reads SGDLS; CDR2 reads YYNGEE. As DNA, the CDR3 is TGTGCCAGCAGCGTAACTACCCCCTACAATGAGCAGTTCTTC. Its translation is CASSVTTPYNEQFF.